A selection of T cell receptor beta chains follows, all from one sample in a study of blood T cell repertoires in COVID-19. Using immunoSEQ multiplex PCR, the repertoire was profiled, and TCRdb retains in-frame clones only, with some absent. This table holds about 340,000 clones, over 80% found once. The sequenced sample was peripheral blood. These receptors came from a woman in her fifties or sixties with COVID-19, enrolled during active disease. The CDR3 runs from the conserved cysteine through the conserved F or W. D genes are given only for firm matches. Clone size is not always given. Where it is, it says once, few, many or a class for expanded clones.

D,J,size,V,DNA,CDR3
TRBD2,TRBJ2-3,once,TRBV5-1,TGCGCCAGCGCTAGCGGGAGGACCACAGATACGCAGTATTTT,CASASGRTTDTQYF
.,TRBJ2-1,.,TRBV18,TGTGCCAGCTCAGGCCAATTAGCGTATCTTGCCTACAATGAGCAGTTCTTC,CASSGQLAYLAYNEQFF
.,TRBJ2-5,.,TRBV21-1,TGTGCCAGCAGATCGAAATGGGACAGGGAGGAGACCCAGTACTTC,CASRSKWDREETQYF
.,TRBJ2-2,.,TRBV12-3/TRBV12-4,TGTGCCAGCAGTTTAACTTCTAGAGGGGAGCTGTTTTTT,CASSLTSRGELFF
TRBD1,TRBJ1-1,.,TRBV6-2/TRBV6-3,TGTGCCAGCAGTCTGACAGGGGAAGCTTTCTTT,CASSLTGEAFF
.,TRBJ1-5,.,TRBV10-3,TGTGCCATCAGTGACCCCTTACAGGGTCAGCCCCAGCATTTT,CAISDPLQGQPQHF
.,TRBJ2-7,.,TRBV6-5,TGTGCCAGCAGTTACTCCGGGAGTACTCACGAGCAGTACTTC,CASSYSGSTHEQYF
TRBD1,TRBJ1-4,once,TRBV19,TGTGCCAGCACAGGGCCAGGGGGAAGGGGGAAACTGTTTTTT,CASTGPGGRGKLFF
TRBD2,TRBJ2-7,.,TRBV2,TGTGCCAGCAGTCAACTTAGCGGGACTGTCTACGAGCAGTACTTC,CASSQLSGTVYEQYF
.,TRBJ1-3,once,TRBV9,TGTGCCAGCAGCGTAGAAGGGGGACATGGAGGCACCATATATTTT,CASSVEGGHGGTIYF
TRBD1,TRBJ2-5,.,TRBV18,TGTGCCAGCTCACTCGGACAGGGAGAGACCCAGTACTTC,CASSLGQGETQYF
.,TRBJ1-5,.,TRBV2,TGTGCCACTCGGGACTTCAGAGGGGCGAATCAGCCCCAGCATTTT,CATRDFRGANQPQHF
.,TRBJ2-1,.,TRBV27,TGTGCCAGCAGTTTTATTCGGGAGAATGAGCAGTTCTTC,CASSFIRENEQFF
.,TRBJ2-7,.,TRBV5-4,TGTGCCAGCAGCTCGAATGGGCGTCCACCCTACGAGCAGTACTTC,CASSSNGRPPYEQYF
.,TRBJ2-7,.,TRBV24-1,TGTGCCACCAGTGACCCAGACAGCTACGAGCAGTACTTC,CATSDPDSYEQYF
.,TRBJ2-2,.,TRBV5-1,TGCGCCAGCAGCTTGGGCCAGGGCTTCACCGGGGAGCTGTTTTTT,CASSLGQGFTGELFF
.,TRBJ1-4,.,TRBV6-5,TGTGCCAGTACCTTATGGCCGAAGATAAATGAAAAACTGTTTTTT,CASTLWPKINEKLFF
.,TRBJ2-3,.,TRBV6-6,TGTGCCAGCAGCTTAATCCGGGACACCTCAGATACGCAGTATTTT,CASSLIRDTSDTQYF
.,TRBJ2-7,.,TRBV7-8,TGTGCCAGCAGTATCCGTCGGGATACCTACGAGCAGTACTTC,CASSIRRDTYEQYF
.,TRBJ2-6,.,TRBV2,TGTGCCAGCAGTCCACAGGGTTCTGGGGCCAACGTCCTGACTTTC,CASSPQGSGANVLTF
.,TRBJ1-1,.,TRBV3-1/TRBV3-2,TGTGCCAGCAGCGACGGAGGAGGCTACACTGAAGCTTTCTTT,CASSDGGGYTEAFF
.,TRBJ1-2,.,TRBV12-3/TRBV12-4,TGTGCCAGCAGTTACGGGGGGATAAATGGCTACACCTTC,CASSYGGINGYTF
TRBD2,TRBJ2-5,.,TRBV9,TGTGCCAGCAGCGTAGCCCCTAGCGGGTCCGAGACCCAGTACTTC,CASSVAPSGSETQYF
.,TRBJ1-2,.,TRBV5-6,TGTGCCAGCAGCTTTACAGGGAAGGATGACGGCTACACCTTC,CASSFTGKDDGYTF
.,TRBJ2-1,.,TRBV6-6,TGTGCCAGCAGTTACTATCAGGGGGGTAACTATGAGCAGTTCTTC,CASSYYQGGNYEQFF
.,TRBJ2-5,.,TRBV9,TGTGCCAGCAGCGTAGGCACAGGTTATGGACAAGAGACCCAGTACTTC,CASSVGTGYGQETQYF
.,TRBJ2-6,.,TRBV11-3,TGTGCCAGCAGCCGGGGAGTTTGGATTACTGGTGAGGCCAACGTCCTGACTTTC,CASSRGVWITGEANVLTF
.,TRBJ1-2,.,TRBV6-5,TGTGCCAGCAGCCCGCCCCCGGGGGGACTTTATGGCTACACCTTC,CASSPPPGGLYGYTF
TRBD1,TRBJ1-4,.,TRBV5-1,TGCGCCAGCAGTAGGGGACAGACTAATGAAAAACTGTTTTTT,CASSRGQTNEKLFF
TRBD2,TRBJ2-3,.,TRBV30,TGTGCCTGGAGTGTACGGACTAGCGGGCGCACAGATACGCAGTATTTT,CAWSVRTSGRTDTQYF
TRBD2,TRBJ2-1,once,TRBV10-2,TGCGCCAGCAGATCCGGGACTAGCGGAGATTTAGATGAGCAGTTCTTC,CASRSGTSGDLDEQFF
TRBD2,TRBJ2-1,.,TRBV5-6,TGTGCCAGCAGCTTCTGGGTAGCGGGGCGGTCCTACAATGAGCAGTTCTTC,CASSFWVAGRSYNEQFF
TRBD1,TRBJ2-1,.,TRBV27,TGTGCCAGCAACCCCGGGACAGTAAATGAGCAGTTCTTC,CASNPGTVNEQFF
.,TRBJ1-5,.,TRBV6-6,TGTGCCAGCAGTCGACTAGAGGGCTCAGGCAGTCAGCCCCAGCATTTT,CASSRLEGSGSQPQHF
TRBD1,TRBJ2-5,.,TRBV7-9,TGTGCCAGCAGCTCGGGACAGCAAGAGACCCAGTACTTC,CASSSGQQETQYF
.,TRBJ2-1,.,TRBV29-1,TGCAGCGTCCGCACAGGTTTTCTACGTACTGACAATGAGCAGTTCTTC,CSVRTGFLRTDNEQFF
.,TRBJ1-2,.,TRBV7-9,TGTGCCAGCAGCTTAGGTAGCCTTGCTAACTATGGCTACACCTTC,CASSLGSLANYGYTF
.,TRBJ1-2,.,TRBV6-5,TGTGCCAGCAGTTATAGGGGTTTGGAGAACTATGGCTACACCTTC,CASSYRGLENYGYTF
TRBD2,TRBJ2-1,once,TRBV19,TGTGCCAGTAGTACAAGCGGGAGGGCCGATGAGCAGTTCTTC,CASSTSGRADEQFF
.,TRBJ1-1,.,TRBV5-3,TGTGCCAGAAGCCCTCTCACCTCCCCCATCAGGGCCCAATACCCCATGAACACTGAAGCTTTCTTT,CARSPLTSPIRAQYPMNTEAFF
.,TRBJ1-1,.,TRBV5-6,TGTGCCAGCAGCTGGTCCAGGGTCCGCACTGAAGCTTTCTTT,CASSWSRVRTEAFF
TRBD1,TRBJ1-2,.,TRBV5-1,TGCGCCAGCAGCGCCACCGGGACAGGGGTCTATGGCTACACCTTC,CASSATGTGVYGYTF
TRBD1,TRBJ2-2,.,TRBV6-5,TGTGCCAGCAGTTACTCTGGACAGGGTCCCTCCGGGGAGCTGTTTTTT,CASSYSGQGPSGELFF
TRBD1,TRBJ2-7,.,TRBV7-2,TGTGCCAGCAGCTCCTCTAGGGGGCTTCACCATAGGAGCTCCTACGAGCAGTACTTC,CASSSSRGLHHRSSYEQYF
.,TRBJ1-5,.,TRBV19,TGTGCCAGTTCCGACAGGACAAATCAGCCCCAGCATTTT,CASSDRTNQPQHF
TRBD2,TRBJ2-1,.,TRBV23-1,TGCGCCAGCAGTCAAACTAGAACTAGCGGGAGTTTCCGGAGAACATCCATCAATGAGCAGTTCTTC,CASSQTRTSGSFRRTSINEQFF
.,TRBJ1-4,.,TRBV2,TGTGCCAGCACGACACCCATTAATGAAAAACTGTTTTTT,CASTTPINEKLFF
.,TRBJ1-5,.,TRBV7-9,TGTGCCAGCAGCTTAGGGGGCAGCGGCAATCAGCCCCAGCATTTT,CASSLGGSGNQPQHF
TRBD1,TRBJ2-5,.,TRBV7-3,TGTGCCAGCAGCTGGGACAGGGAAGAGACCCAGTACTTC,CASSWDREETQYF
TRBD1,TRBJ2-1,.,TRBV3-1/TRBV3-2,TGTGCCAGCAGCCAAGGAACAGGGGGCCGACGGTTCTTC,CASSQGTGGRRFF